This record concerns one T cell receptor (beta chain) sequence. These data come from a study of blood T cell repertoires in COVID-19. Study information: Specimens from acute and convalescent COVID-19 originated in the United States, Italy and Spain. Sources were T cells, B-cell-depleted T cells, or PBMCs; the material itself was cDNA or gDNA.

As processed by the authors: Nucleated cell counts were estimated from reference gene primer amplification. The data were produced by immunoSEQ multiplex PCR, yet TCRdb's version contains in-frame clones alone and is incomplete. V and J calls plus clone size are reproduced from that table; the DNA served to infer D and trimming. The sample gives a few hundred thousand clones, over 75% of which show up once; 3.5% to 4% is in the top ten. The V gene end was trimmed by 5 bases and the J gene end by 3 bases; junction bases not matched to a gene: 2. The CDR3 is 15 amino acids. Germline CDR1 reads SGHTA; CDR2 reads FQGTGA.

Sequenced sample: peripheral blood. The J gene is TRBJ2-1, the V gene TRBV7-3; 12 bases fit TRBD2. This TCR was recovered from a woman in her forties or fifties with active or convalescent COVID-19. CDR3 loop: CASSRTSGIYNEQFF. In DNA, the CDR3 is TGTGCCAGCAGCAGGACTAGCGGGATCTACAATGAGCAGTTCTTC.